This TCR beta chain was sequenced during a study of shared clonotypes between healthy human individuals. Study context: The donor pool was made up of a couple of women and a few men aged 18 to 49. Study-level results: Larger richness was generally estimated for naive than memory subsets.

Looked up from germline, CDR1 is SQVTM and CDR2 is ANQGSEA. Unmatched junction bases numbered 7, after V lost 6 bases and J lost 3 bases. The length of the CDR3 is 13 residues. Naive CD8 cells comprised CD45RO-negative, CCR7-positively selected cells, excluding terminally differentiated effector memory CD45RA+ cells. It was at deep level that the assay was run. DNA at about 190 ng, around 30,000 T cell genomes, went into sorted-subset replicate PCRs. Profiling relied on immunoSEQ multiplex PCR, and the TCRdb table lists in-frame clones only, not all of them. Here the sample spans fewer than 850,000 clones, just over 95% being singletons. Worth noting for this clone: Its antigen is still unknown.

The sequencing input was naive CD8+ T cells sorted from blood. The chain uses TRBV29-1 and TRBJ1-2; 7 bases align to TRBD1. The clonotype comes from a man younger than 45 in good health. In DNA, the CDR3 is TGCAGCGTGACAGGGATAAGTCACTATGGCTACACCTTC. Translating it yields CSVTGISHYGYTF.